The 27 T cell receptor beta chains in this list originate from one sample, sequenced in a study of T cell clones after liver transplantation. Sequencing was performed with immunoSEQ multiplex PCR; in TCRdb, only in-frame clones are kept and a portion is missing. The top ten hold 0.83% of the sample, which has about 120,000 clones, 75% to 95% seen once. The sample in question was CD4+ T cells from blood, obtained 12 months after liver transplant. The receptor source for this set is a human patient who received a liver transplant. Some T cells may be provided by the graft donor.

The V gene is TRBV7-6, the J gene TRBJ2-7, with TRBD1 as a possible D gene (6 bases). Germline lookup yields CDR1 SGHVS and CDR2 FNYEAQ. V was trimmed by 5 bases and J by 2 bases, leaving 13 bases between them. This CDR3 comprises 14 residues. The CDR3 protein is CASSPDRYPYEQYF. The CDR3 DNA follows: TGTGCCAGCAGCCCAGACAGGTACCCCTACGAGCAGTACTTC.

The CDR3 DNA reads TGTGCCAGCACCGGACAGCCTGGGGATGGCTACACCTTC. It yields the protein CASTGQPGDGYTF. This chain links TRBV2 with TRBJ1-2, with D perhaps matching TRBD1 (6 bases). With 7 bases removed from V and 6 bases from J, the gap between germline ends came to 15 bases. The CDR3 runs 13 residues. Germline V CDR1 and CDR2: SNHLY, FYNNEI. The full variable domain, rest sourced from reference TRBV2 and TRBJ1-2, is EPEVTQTPSHQVTQMGQEVILRCVPISNHLYFYWYRQILGQKVEFLVSFYNNEISEKSEIFDDQFSVERPDGSNFTLKIRSTKLEDSAMYFCASTGQPGDGYTFGSGTRLTVV.

The chain carries TRBV29-1 and TRBJ2-3; D is possibly TRBD1 (5 bases). The CDR3 covers 12 residues. V dropped 6 bases and J dropped 0 bases, with 7 bases sitting between them. Germline V CDR1 and CDR2: SQVTM, ANQGSEA. CDR3 nucleotide sequence: TGCAGCGTGACAGAGAGCACAGATACGCAGTATTTT. Encoded protein: CSVTESTDTQYF.

V is TRBV28 and J is TRBJ2-5; D gene ambiguous. Germline-derived CDR1 and CDR2 are MDHEN and SYDVKM. This CDR3 spans 15 amino acids. Trimming took 3 bases from V and 3 from J, leaving 14 bases between them. CDR3 nucleotide sequence: TGTGCCAGCAGTTTCGGGCCTCGGATAGAAGAGACCCAGTACTTC. The encoded protein is CASSFGPRIEETQYF.

J is TRBJ2-1 and V is TRBV18; D uncertain. The V gene's germline CDR1 is KGHSH and CDR2 LQKENI. The CDR3 covers 12 residues. V shed 3 bases and J shed 6 bases, with 6 bases lying between them. CDR3 nucleotide sequence: TGTGCCAGCTCACCCCTCCTCAATGAGCAGTTCTTC. Translation gives CASSPLLNEQFF.

This chain joins TRBV7-9 and TRBJ2-7, with 7 bases fitting TRBD2. The CDR3 extends over 14 amino acids. With 3 bases clipped from V and 2 bases from J, the junction kept 4 bases outside the gene matches. Germline V gene lookup returns CDR1 SEHNR and CDR2 FQNEAQ (reference sequence). This CDR3 reads CASSLRSGTYEQYF. DNA for the CDR3: TGTGCCAGCAGCTTGCGGAGCGGGACCTACGAGCAGTACTTC.

The chain is built from TRBV10-3 and TRBJ2-7; 11 bases fit TRBD1. The V segment lost 0 bases and the J segment 5 bases; nucleotides outside the gene matches: 6. The germline CDR1 and CDR2 sequences are ENHRY and SYGVKD. CDR3 length equals 16 residues. The CDR3: CAISESWGQGVNEQYF. The CDR3 DNA follows: TGTGCCATCAGTGAGTCGTGGGGACAGGGGGTAAACGAGCAGTACTTC.

The gene calls are TRBV11-2 and TRBJ2-2; 9 bases are shared with TRBD2. The CDR3 consists of 15 residues. Germline CDR1 SGHAT, CDR2 FQNNGV. The ends lost 1 base at V and 6 bases at J; junction bases unmatched: 3. The CDR3, as DNA: TGTGCCAGCAGCTTAGGTAGCGGGAGTGCCGGGGAGCTGTTTTTT. Translating gives CASSLGSGSAGELFF.

This clone was observed a few times. The rearrangement links TRBV27 to TRBJ1-1, with D unclear. The V gene lost 0 bases and the J gene lost 1 base, with 9 bases spanning the gap. The CDR3 is 15 residues long. CDR1 is MNHEY and CDR2 is SMNVEV in the germline V gene (reference sequence). The CDR3 DNA reads TGTGCCAGCAGTTTATCAGGGAGGAGGAACACTGAAGCTTTCTTT. The encoded protein is CASSLSGRRNTEAFF.

The chain carries TRBV29-1 and TRBJ2-3; D gene unclear. CDR1 is SQVTM, CDR2 ANQGSEA, per germline. CDR3 size: 12 residues. Trimming removed 4 bases from V and 1 base from J, with 6 bases in between. The CDR3 loop is CSVVRGTDTQYF. The CDR3 nucleotides read TGCAGCGTTGTACGGGGCACAGATACGCAGTATTTT.

The chain couples TRBV7-3 to TRBJ2-5; a possible D gene is TRBD2 (6 bases). The V end was cut by 2 bases, the J end by 5 bases, with 12 bases between. The CDR3 totals 14 residues. Per germline, CDR1 SGHTA and CDR2 FQGTGA. The CDR3 is CASSLGPSVETQYF. As DNA, the CDR3 is TGTGCCAGCAGCTTAGGACCTAGCGTGGAGACCCAGTACTTC.

The chain uses TRBV28 and TRBJ1-3, with D tentatively TRBD1 (5 bases). There are 14 residues in the CDR3. V lost 5 bases and J lost 7, with 15 bases in between. CDR1 and CDR2 from the germline V gene are MDHEN and SYDVKM. The CDR3 coding sequence is TGTGCCAGCAGTCCGGGGGGGACGTATAACACCATATATTTT. This sequence encodes CASSPGGTYNTIYF.

V gene TRBV7-9 combines with J gene TRBJ2-7; weak D call: TRBD2 (5 bases). Trimming left V 5 bases short and J 7 bases short, with 9 bases between. This CDR3 region has 11 residues. Germline CDR1 and CDR2: SEHNR and FQNEAQ (reference sequence). CDR3 sequence: CASSNPGEQYF. In nucleotides, the CDR3 is TGTGCCAGCAGCAACCCGGGGGAGCAGTACTTC. The full variable domain, with the rest looked up from reference TRBV7-9 and TRBJ2-7, is DTGVSQNPRHKITKRGQNVTFRCDPISEHNRLYWYRQTLGQGPEFLTYFQNEAQLEKSRLLSDRFSAERPKGSFSTLEIQRTEQGDSAMYLCASSNPGEQYFGPGTRLTVT.

The V and J genes are TRBV19 and TRBJ2-7; possibly TRBD1 for D (6 bases). With 3 bases removed from V and 3 bases from J, the gap between germline ends came to 12 bases. The CDR3 loop spans 14 amino acids. Germline CDR1 reads LNHDA; CDR2 reads SQIVND (reference sequence). The CDR3 reads CASSIGTKNYEQYF. The CDR3, as DNA: TGTGCCAGTAGTATCGGGACAAAGAACTACGAGCAGTACTTC.

The chain carries TRBV10-3 and TRBJ2-3, with 7 bases fitting TRBD1. From germline, CDR1 is ENHRY and CDR2 SYGVKD. This CDR3 is 16 amino acids long. V gave up 2 bases and J gave up 2 bases; unmatched junction bases: 7. CDR3 coding DNA: TGTGCCATCAGTGAGCCGACAGGGAGTAACACAGATACGCAGTATTTT. Residues: CAISEPTGSNTDTQYF.

The chain carries TRBV6-1 and TRBJ2-1; D gene unclear. The V end was cut by 6 bases, the J end by 10 bases, with 16 bases between. The germline CDR1 and CDR2 sequences are MNHNS and SASEGT. This CDR3 spans 13 amino acids. The CDR3 loop is CASSSVEAGEQFF. CDR3 DNA sequence: TGTGCCAGCAGCTCCGTTGAGGCAGGAGAGCAGTTCTTC.

The rearrangement uses TRBV29-1 and TRBJ1-4; D remains ambiguous. This CDR3 comprises 14 residues. Trimming took 7 bases from V and 3 from J, leaving 15 bases between them. The V gene's germline CDR1 is SQVTM and CDR2 ANQGSEA. The CDR3 sequence: CSGNLRVPNEKLFF. CDR3 DNA sequence: TGCAGCGGGAACTTAAGGGTCCCTAATGAAAAACTGTTTTTT.

The chain recombines TRBV4-3 with TRBJ2-5; D remains unclear. The V and J ends lost 0 bases and 3 bases respectively, with 8 bases between them. Germline V gene sequence: CDR1 LGHNA, CDR2 YSLEER. This CDR3 region has 14 residues. The CDR3 DNA sequence: TGCGCCAGCAGCCAAGAGGCCGGAAAAGAGACCCAGTACTTC. As protein: CASSQEAGKETQYF.

V usage is TRBV7-2 and J usage is TRBJ2-3; 8 bases align to TRBD2. Trimming cost V 2 bases and J 10 bases; bases outside gene matches: 8. Germline assignment: CDR1 SGHTA and CDR2 FQGNSA. The CDR3 has 14 residues. The CDR3 loop is CASSLQPGGVAQYF. CDR3 coding DNA: TGTGCCAGCAGCTTACAGCCGGGAGGGGTAGCGCAGTATTTT.

The V call is TRBV7-2, the J call TRBJ2-5, with D perhaps TRBD2 (6 bases). The CDR3 is 15 residues long. Per germline, CDR1 SGHTA and CDR2 FQGNSA. V lost 7 bases, J lost 4 bases, and 19 bases lay in between. Here the CDR3 DNA reads TGTGCCAGCAACTTCGTGGGGGAGGAGGGAGAGACCCAGTACTTC. Its translation: CASNFVGEEGETQYF.

The CDR3 loop reads CASSPDTPGGNSPLHF. CDR3 DNA sequence: TGTGCCAGCAGCCCGGACACCCCCGGCGGGAATTCACCCCTCCACTTT. The J gene is TRBJ1-6, the V gene TRBV5-4; D may be TRBD1 (5 bases). The length of the CDR3 is 16 residues. Germline V lookup: CDR1 SGHNT, CDR2 YYREEE (reference sequence). Between the trimmed V and J ends, which lost 4 bases and 7 bases, there was a span of 18 bases.

The chain links TRBV2 to TRBJ2-5, with D uncertain. The germline V gene encodes CDR1 SNHLY and CDR2 FYNNEI. The CDR3 spans 14 residues. V was clipped by 2 bases and J by 1 base, with 8 bases between them. The CDR3 loop reads CASSERLAQETQYF. The DNA of the CDR3 is TGTGCCAGCAGTGAAAGGCTCGCCCAAGAGACCCAGTACTTC.

The chain is built from TRBV9 and TRBJ1-1; no clear D gene. V was trimmed by 4 bases and J by 3 bases, leaving 13 bases between them. Germline lookup yields CDR1 SGDLS and CDR2 YYNGEE. The length of the CDR3 is 14 residues. CDR3 sequence (DNA): TGTGCCAGCAGCCCGTCGGGAGGTTACACTGAAGCTTTCTTT. Translation gives CASSPSGGYTEAFF.

The V and J genes are TRBV19 and TRBJ1-3; the D gene is possibly TRBD1 (6 bases). The V gene lost 2 bases and the J gene lost 2 bases, with 10 bases spanning the gap. The V gene's germline CDR1 is LNHDA and CDR2 SQIVND (reference sequence). This CDR3 is 15 amino acids long. Written as DNA, the CDR3 is TGTGCCAGTAGTATAAAGCCAGGGGCTGGAAACACCATATATTTT. This sequence encodes CASSIKPGAGNTIYF.

The CDR3 sequence is CASSIRDRTNGGNEQFF. CDR3 coding DNA: TGTGCCAGCAGCATTCGGGATAGAACTAACGGCGGCAATGAGCAGTTCTTC. This rearrangement joins TRBV7-6 to TRBJ2-1; tentatively, D is TRBD2 (5 bases). Germline-derived CDR1 and CDR2 are SGHVS and FNYEAQ. Trimming removed 5 bases from V and 6 bases from J, with 23 bases in between. This CDR3 has 17 amino acids. The whole variable domain, remainder taken from reference TRBV7-6 and TRBJ2-1, is GAGVSQSPRYKVTKRGQDVALRCDPISGHVSLYWYRQALGQGPEFLTYFNYEAQQDKSGLPNDRFSAERPEGSISTLTIQRTEQRDSAMYRCASSIRDRTNGGNEQFFGPGTRLTVL.

The rearrangement uses TRBV11-2 and TRBJ2-1; a weak D match, TRBD1 (6 bases). Germline CDR1 reads SGHAT; CDR2 reads FQNNGV. The CDR3 spans 12 residues. Trimming left V 2 bases short and J 10 bases short, with 9 bases between. The CDR3 protein is CASSLQGNEQFF. The DNA for the CDR3 is TGTGCCAGCAGCTTACAGGGGAACGAGCAGTTCTTC.

CDR3 protein: CASSPPGQGEETQYF. Here the CDR3 DNA reads TGTGCCAGCTCACCCCCGGGACAGGGCGAAGAGACCCAGTACTTC. The chain combines TRBV18 with TRBJ2-5; TRBD1 matches 9 bases. This CDR3 spans 15 amino acids. The germline V gene has CDR1 KGHSH and CDR2 LQKENI. V was clipped by 3 bases and J by 3 bases; unmatched bases: 5.